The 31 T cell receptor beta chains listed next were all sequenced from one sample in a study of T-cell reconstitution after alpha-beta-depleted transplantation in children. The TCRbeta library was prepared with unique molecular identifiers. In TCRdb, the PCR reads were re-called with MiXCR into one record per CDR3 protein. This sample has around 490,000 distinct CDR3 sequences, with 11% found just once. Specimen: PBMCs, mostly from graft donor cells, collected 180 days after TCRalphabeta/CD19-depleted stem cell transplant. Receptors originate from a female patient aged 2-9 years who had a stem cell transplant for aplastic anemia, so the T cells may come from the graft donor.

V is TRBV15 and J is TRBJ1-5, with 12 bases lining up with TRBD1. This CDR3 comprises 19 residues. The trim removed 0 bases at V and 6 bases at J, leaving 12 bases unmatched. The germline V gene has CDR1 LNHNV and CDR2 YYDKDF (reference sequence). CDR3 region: CATSRDRGSGTGGGQPQHF. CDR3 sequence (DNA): TGTGCCACCAGCAGAGATAGGGGCTCCGGGACAGGGGGCGGTCAGCCCCAGCATTTT. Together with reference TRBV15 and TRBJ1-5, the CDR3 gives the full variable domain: DAMVIQNPRYQVTQFGKPVTLSCSQTLNHNVMYWYQQKSSQAPKLLFHYYDKDFNNEADTPDNFQSRRPNTSFCFLDIRSPGLGDTAMYLCATSRDRGSGTGGGQPQHFGDGTRLSIL.

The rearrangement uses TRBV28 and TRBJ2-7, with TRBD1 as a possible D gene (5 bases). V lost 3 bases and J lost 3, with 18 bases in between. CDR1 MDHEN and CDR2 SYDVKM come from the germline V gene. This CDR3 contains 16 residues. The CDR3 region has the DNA TGTGCCAGCAGTTTCGCCTGGGCAATTCAGGGCTACGAGCAGTACTTC. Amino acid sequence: CASSFAWAIQGYEQYF.

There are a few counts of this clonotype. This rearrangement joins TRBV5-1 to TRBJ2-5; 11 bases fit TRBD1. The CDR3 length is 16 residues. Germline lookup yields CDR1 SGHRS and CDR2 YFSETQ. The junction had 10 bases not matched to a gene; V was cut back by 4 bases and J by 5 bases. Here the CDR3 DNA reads TGCGCCAGCAGCGCCGGACAGGGGGCGCCGAGGGAGACCCAGTACTTC. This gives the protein CASSAGQGAPRETQYF.

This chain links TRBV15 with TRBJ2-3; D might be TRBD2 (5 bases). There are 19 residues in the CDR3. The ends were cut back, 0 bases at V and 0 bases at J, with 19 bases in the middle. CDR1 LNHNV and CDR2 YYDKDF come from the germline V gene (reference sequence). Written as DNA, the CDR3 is TGTGCCACCAGCAGAGATCTGGCGGGCAGGCCCTCTAGCACAGATACGCAGTATTTT. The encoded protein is CATSRDLAGRPSSTDTQYF.

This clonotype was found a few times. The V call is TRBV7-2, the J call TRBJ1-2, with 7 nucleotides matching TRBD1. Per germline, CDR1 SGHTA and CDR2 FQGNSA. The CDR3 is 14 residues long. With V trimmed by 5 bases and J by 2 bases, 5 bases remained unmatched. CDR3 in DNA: TGTGCCAGCAGCACCGGGACAGCAAACTATGGCTACACCTTC. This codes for CASSTGTANYGYTF.

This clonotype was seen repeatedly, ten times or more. The CDR3 spells CASNNGSYNEQFF. The CDR3 coding sequence is TGTGCCAGCAACAACGGCTCCTACAATGAGCAGTTCTTC. This rearrangement joins TRBV6-4 to TRBJ2-1; unclear D gene. The CDR3 is made up of 13 amino acids. The ends were cut back, 7 bases at V and 0 bases at J, with 7 bases in the middle. CDR1 MRHNA and CDR2 SNTAGT come from the germline V gene.

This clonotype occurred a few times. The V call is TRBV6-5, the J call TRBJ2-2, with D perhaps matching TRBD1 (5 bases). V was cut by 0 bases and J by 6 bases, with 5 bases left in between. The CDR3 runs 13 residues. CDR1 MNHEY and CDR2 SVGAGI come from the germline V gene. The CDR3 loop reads CASSYSGPGELFF. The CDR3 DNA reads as TGTGCCAGCAGTTACTCGGGGCCCGGGGAGCTGTTTTTT.

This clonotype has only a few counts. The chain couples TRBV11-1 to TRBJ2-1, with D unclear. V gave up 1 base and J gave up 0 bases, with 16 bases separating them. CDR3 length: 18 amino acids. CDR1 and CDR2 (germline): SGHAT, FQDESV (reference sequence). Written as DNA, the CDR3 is TGTGCCAGCAGCTTAGGCTTCCCAAATGATTTCTCCTACAATGAGCAGTTCTTC. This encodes CASSLGFPNDFSYNEQFF.

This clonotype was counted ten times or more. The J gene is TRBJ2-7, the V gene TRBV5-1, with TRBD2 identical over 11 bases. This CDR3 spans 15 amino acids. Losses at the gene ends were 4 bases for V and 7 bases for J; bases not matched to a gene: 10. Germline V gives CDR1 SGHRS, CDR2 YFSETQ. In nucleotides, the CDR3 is TGCGCCAGCAGCGACGGACTAGCGGGCCTCGGAGAGCAGTACTTC. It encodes CASSDGLAGLGEQYF.

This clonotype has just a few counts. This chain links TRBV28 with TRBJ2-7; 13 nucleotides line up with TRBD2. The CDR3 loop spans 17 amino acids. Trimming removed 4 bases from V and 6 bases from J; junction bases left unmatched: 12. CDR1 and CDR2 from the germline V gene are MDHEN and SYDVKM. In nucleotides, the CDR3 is TGTGCCAGCAGTTACGGACTAGCGGGAGCTCCAGGGGGCGAGCAGTACTTC. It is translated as CASSYGLAGAPGGEQYF.

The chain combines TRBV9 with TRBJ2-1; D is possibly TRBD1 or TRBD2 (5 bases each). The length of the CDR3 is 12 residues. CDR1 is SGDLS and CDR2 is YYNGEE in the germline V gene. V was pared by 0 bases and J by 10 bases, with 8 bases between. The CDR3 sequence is CASSVAWDEQFF. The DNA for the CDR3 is TGTGCCAGCAGCGTAGCGTGGGACGAGCAGTTCTTC.

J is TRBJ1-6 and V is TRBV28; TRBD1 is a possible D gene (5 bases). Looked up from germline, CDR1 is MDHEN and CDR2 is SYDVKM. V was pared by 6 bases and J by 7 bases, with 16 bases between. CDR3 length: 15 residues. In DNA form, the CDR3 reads TGTGCCAGCAGACGAGGAGGGGCCTCAAATTCACCCCTCCACTTT. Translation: CASRRGGASNSPLHF.

CDR3 coding DNA: TGCAGTGCTAGTTCTACGCCAAAGGGCTATGGCTACACCTTC. Amino acids: CSASSTPKGYGYTF. This chain links TRBV20-1 with TRBJ1-2, with D uncertain. The V end lost 3 bases, the J end lost 4 bases, and 15 bases lay between the germline ends. The CDR3 consists of 14 residues. Germline assignment: CDR1 DFQATT and CDR2 SNEGSKA (reference sequence).

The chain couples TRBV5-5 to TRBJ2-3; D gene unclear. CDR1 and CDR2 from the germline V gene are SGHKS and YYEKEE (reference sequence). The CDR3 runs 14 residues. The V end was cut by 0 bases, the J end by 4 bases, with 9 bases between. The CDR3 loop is CASSLALGADTQYF. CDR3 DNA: TGTGCCAGCAGCTTGGCCCTGGGCGCAGATACGCAGTATTTT.

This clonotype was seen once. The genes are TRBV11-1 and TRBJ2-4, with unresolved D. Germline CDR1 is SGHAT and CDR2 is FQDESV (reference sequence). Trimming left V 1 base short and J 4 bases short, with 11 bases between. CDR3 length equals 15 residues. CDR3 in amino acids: CASSLGPAQKNIQYF. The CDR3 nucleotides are TGTGCCAGCAGCTTAGGGCCAGCCCAGAAAAACATTCAGTACTTC.

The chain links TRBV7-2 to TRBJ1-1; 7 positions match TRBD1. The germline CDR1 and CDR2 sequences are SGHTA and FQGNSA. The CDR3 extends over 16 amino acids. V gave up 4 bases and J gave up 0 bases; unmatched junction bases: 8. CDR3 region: CASSSRGDSLNTEAFF. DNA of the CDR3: TGTGCCAGCAGCTCTAGGGGGGACAGCTTGAACACTGAAGCTTTCTTT.

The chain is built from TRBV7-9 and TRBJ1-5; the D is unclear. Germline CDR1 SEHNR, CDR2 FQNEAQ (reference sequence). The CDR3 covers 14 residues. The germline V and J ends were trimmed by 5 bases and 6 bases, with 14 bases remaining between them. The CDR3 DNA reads TGTGCCAGCAGCCCGTCGGGTAGCGCTCAGCCCCAGCATTTT. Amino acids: CASSPSGSAQPQHF.

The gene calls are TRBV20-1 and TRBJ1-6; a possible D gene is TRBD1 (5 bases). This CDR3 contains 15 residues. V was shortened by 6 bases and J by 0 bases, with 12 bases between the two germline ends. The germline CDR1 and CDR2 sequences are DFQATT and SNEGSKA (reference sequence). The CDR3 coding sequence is TGCAGTGCCCGGGAGGGGAGCTCCTATAATTCACCCCTCCACTTT. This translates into CSAREGSSYNSPLHF.

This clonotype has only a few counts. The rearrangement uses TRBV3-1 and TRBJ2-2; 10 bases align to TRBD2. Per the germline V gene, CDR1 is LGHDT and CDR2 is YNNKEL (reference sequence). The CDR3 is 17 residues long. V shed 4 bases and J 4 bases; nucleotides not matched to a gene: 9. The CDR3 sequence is CASSPGLAPPGTGELFF. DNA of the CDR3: TGTGCCAGCAGCCCGGGACTAGCGCCCCCTGGCACCGGGGAGCTGTTTTTT.

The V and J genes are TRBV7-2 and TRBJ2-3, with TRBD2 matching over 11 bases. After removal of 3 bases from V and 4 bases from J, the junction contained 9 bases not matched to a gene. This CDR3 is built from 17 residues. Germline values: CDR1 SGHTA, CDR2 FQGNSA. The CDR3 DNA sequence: TGTGCCAGCAGCTTGAGGCTAGCGGGAGGCCCTGCAGATACGCAGTATTTT. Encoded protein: CASSLRLAGGPADTQYF.

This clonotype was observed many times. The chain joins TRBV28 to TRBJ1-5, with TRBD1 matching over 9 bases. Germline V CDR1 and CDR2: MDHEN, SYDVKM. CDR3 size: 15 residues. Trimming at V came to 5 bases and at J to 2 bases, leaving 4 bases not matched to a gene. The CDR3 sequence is CASSPQGAGNQPQHF. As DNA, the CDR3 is TGTGCCAGCAGTCCACAGGGGGCGGGCAATCAGCCCCAGCATTTT.

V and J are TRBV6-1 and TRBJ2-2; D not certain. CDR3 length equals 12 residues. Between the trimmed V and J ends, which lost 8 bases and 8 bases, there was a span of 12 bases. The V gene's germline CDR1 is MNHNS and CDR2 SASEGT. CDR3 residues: CASSTVGGELFF. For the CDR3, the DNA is TGTGCCAGCTCAACGGTAGGAGGGGAGCTGTTTTTT.

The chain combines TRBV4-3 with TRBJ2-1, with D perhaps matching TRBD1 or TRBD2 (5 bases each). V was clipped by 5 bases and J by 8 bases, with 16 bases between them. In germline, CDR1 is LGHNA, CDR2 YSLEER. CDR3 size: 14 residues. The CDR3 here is CASSAIGADDEQFF. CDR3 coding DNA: TGCGCCAGCAGCGCTATCGGGGCGGATGATGAGCAGTTCTTC.

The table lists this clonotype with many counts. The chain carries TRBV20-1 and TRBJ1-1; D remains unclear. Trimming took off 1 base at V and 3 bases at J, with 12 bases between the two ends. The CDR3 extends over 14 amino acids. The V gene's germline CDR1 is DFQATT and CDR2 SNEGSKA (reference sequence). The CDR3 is CSARVSGKDTEAFF. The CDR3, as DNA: TGCAGTGCTAGAGTTTCCGGAAAAGACACTGAAGCTTTCTTT.

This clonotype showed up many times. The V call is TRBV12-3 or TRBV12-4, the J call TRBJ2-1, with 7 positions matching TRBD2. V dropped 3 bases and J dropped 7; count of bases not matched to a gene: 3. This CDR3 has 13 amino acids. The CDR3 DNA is TGTGCCAGCAGTTTCGGACTAGAGAATGAGCAGTTCTTC. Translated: CASSFGLENEQFF.

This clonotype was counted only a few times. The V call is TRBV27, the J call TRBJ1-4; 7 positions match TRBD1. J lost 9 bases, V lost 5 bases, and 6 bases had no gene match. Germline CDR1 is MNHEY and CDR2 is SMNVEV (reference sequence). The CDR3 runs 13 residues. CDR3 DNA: TGTGCCAGCAGTACCCTACAGGGGCAAAAACTGTTTTTT. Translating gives CASSTLQGQKLFF.

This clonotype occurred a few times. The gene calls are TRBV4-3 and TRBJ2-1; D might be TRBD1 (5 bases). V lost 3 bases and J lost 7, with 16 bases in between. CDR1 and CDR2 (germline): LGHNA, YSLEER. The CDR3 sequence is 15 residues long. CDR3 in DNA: TGCGCCAGCAGCCAGTCTAGGGGCGTTCTGAATGAGCAGTTCTTC. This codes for CASSQSRGVLNEQFF.

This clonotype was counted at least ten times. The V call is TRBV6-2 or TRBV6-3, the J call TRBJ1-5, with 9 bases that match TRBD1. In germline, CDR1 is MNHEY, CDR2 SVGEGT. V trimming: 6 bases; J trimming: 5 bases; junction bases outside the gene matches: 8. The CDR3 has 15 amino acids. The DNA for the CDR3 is TGTGCCAGCAGAGAAGGGGACAGGGTGCATCAGCCCCAGCATTTT. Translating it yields CASREGDRVHQPQHF.

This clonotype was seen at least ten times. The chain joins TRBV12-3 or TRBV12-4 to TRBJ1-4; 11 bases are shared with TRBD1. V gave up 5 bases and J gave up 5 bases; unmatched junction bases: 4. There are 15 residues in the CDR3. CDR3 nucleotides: TGTGCCAGCAGTCCCCGGACAGGGGGCAATGAAAAACTGTTTTTT. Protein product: CASSPRTGGNEKLFF.

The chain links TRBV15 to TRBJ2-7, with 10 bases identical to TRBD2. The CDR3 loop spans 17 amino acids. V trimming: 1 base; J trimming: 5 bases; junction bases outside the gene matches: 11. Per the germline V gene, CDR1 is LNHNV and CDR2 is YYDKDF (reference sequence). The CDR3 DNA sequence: TGTGCCACCAGCAGAGCCCCGTGGCTAGCGGGAGAGCACGAGCAGTACTTC. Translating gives CATSRAPWLAGEHEQYF.

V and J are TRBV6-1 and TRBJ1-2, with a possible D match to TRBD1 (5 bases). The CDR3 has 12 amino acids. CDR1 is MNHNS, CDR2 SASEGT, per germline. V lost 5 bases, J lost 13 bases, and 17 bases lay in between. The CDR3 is CASSKEGPPLTF. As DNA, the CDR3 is TGTGCCAGCAGTAAAGAGGGGCCTCCCCTCACCTTC.